This T cell receptor (beta chain) was sequenced for a study of OX40 agonist ivuxolimab in advanced cancers. Looking at the study overall: Ivuxolimab, which targeted the costimulatory receptor OX40 (CD134), was an agonistic, fully human IgG2 monoclonal antibody. Intravenous ivuxolimab was administered to patients every 2 weeks at six dose levels: 0.01, 0.1, 0.3, 1.5, 3 and 10 mg/kg. Patients were allowed to have had prior anti-PD-1, anti-PD-L1 or anti-CTLA-4 therapy, and 40% of the dose-escalation patients had been treated with checkpoint inhibitors. Partial responses occurred in three dose-escalation patients, of whom one had hepatocellular carcinoma and two had cutaneous melanoma. The paper reports the monotherapy dose-escalation portion (N of about 56 patients) of the phase I ivuxolimab trial. The dose-escalation cohort was roughly 80% male with a mean age of about 65 years, ranging from roughly 23 to 90. Peripheral TCRbeta sequencing aimed to test whether ivuxolimab altered TCR sequence diversity and caused clonal T-cell expansion. Among the roughly 50 dose-escalation patients, around 19 had hepatocellular carcinoma, about 15 melanoma, 9 renal cell carcinoma and 9 head and neck cancer.

Its CDR3 holds 16 amino acids, cysteine through phenylalanine. Only the CDR3 region is kept as DNA, spanning 48 bases read in frame from base 1. According to the germline V gene (reference sequence), CDR1 reads SGHNT and CDR2 reads YYREEE. V is cut back by 4 bases and J by 8 bases, with 10 bases in the junction unmatched. Remarks on this clone: Its antigen remains undetermined. It has no much larger one-base neighbor in the sample; base qualities were not kept.

To sequence the TCRbeta CDR3 region, genomic DNA was isolated from the sorted cells. TCRbeta CDR3 regions were sequenced using the immunoSEQ Assay. TCRdb took over this immuneACCESS table, retaining in-frame rearrangements with V and J assigned. Such tables are incomplete; in checked studies, under half of the missing clones stem from an unresolved V gene, and the remainder is unexplained. In all, the sample holds roughly 65,000 clones, and more than 75% of those were seen once. The ten largest clones take up 0.35% to 0.45% of the sample. The trial excluded patients who had a history of autoimmune disease or who were on systemic immunosuppression. Peripheral blood for TCR sequencing was drawn from every dose cohort at baseline, at cycle 4 day 1 and at cycle 7 day 1. The samples were taken from a phase I, first-in-human, multicenter, open-label dose-escalation trial of ivuxolimab. The trial enrolled adults with locally advanced or metastatic head and neck squamous cell, hepatocellular, melanoma or renal cell carcinoma. CD4+ and CD8+ T cells were sorted separately from peripheral blood before TCR sequencing.

Beyond this particular receptor, the publication reports: At doses of 0.1 to 3.0 mg/kg, clonal expansion of both CD4+ and CD8+ blood T cells was observed from baseline to week 6. In the 0.1-3.0 mg/kg groups, partial responders had among the lowest normalized peripheral clonal expansion, particularly in CD8+ T cells. Low levels of normalized T-cell clonal expansion were also seen in some patients who did not respond. After ivuxolimab, expanded clones were on average more numerous among CD8+ T cells than among CD4+ T cells. The antigen specificity of the clonally expanded peripheral T cells was not determined.

The sequence derives from an adult with an advanced solid tumor such as melanoma, head and neck, liver or kidney cancer. The source was CD4+ or CD8+ T cells sorted from blood, collected in a trial of the OX40 agonist ivuxolimab. This chain joins TRBV5-4 to TRBJ2-5; TRBD2 lines up with 14 middle nucleotides. The CDR3 region: CASSPGLAGAPGTQYF. The nucleotide sequence is given as TGTGCCAGCAGCCCGGGACTAGCGGGGGCCCCCGGAACCCAGTACTTC.